These 18 T cell receptor beta chains originate from one sample sequenced in a study of T-cell reconstitution after alpha-beta-depleted transplantation in children. Unique molecular identifiers were incorporated when the TCRbeta library was constructed. From the PCR reads, TCRdb called clonotypes with MiXCR, one entry per CDR3 protein. In the table there are more than 150,000 distinct CDR3 sequences, about 14% of which are singletons. Here the sequenced sample was PBMCs from the stem cell graft donor, taken from the stem cell graft. The receptors shown here come from a human donor who donated a stem cell graft to a child with acute lymphoblastic leukemia.

V is TRBV20-1 and J is TRBJ1-2; D possibly corresponds to TRBD1 (5 bases). The length of the CDR3 is 12 residues. CDR1 and CDR2 (germline): DFQATT, SNEGSKA (reference sequence). Trimming shortened V by 4 bases and J by 4 bases, and 10 bases separated the two germline ends. DNA for the CDR3: TGCAGTGCTACCGGACACGGCTATGGCTACACCTTC. Protein: CSATGHGYGYTF.

The table lists this clonotype with many counts. This sequence joins TRBV7-6 and TRBJ2-7; 7 nucleotides agree with TRBD1. The germline CDR1 and CDR2 sequences are SGHVS and FNYEAQ. The CDR3 has 13 amino acids. V lost 5 bases and J lost 10; bases outside the gene matches: 11. The CDR3 nucleotides read TGTGCCAGCAGCCCCCAAGGGACAGCCGATCAGTACTTC. Its protein product is CASSPQGTADQYF.

This clonotype turned up a few times. V usage is TRBV18 and J usage is TRBJ2-5; perhaps TRBD2 as D (6 bases). V shed 3 bases and J shed 2 bases, with 13 bases lying between them. The CDR3 covers 15 residues. Germline CDR1 reads KGHSH; CDR2 reads LQKENI. This CDR3 reads CASSPNPGVQETQYF. The CDR3 DNA sequence: TGTGCCAGCTCACCGAACCCGGGGGTACAAGAGACCCAGTACTTC. The full variable domain, with the rest looked up from reference TRBV18 and TRBJ2-5, is NAGVMQNPRHLVRRRGQEARLRCSPMKGHSHVYWYRQLPEEGLKFMVYLQKENIIDESGMPKERFSAEFPKEGPSILRIQQVVRGDSAAYFCASSPNPGVQETQYFGPGTRLLVL.

This clonotype was seen only a few times. The genes are TRBV12-3 or TRBV12-4 and TRBJ2-1; 10 nucleotides agree with TRBD2. Trimming removed 3 bases from V and 3 bases from J; junction bases left unmatched: 8. The CDR3 runs to 17 residues. CDR3 bases: TGTGCCAGCAGTTTGTGGCCACTAGCGGGACTCTACAATGAGCAGTTCTTC. Its translation is CASSLWPLAGLYNEQFF.

The sample holds a few counts of this clonotype. The genes are TRBV25-1 and TRBJ2-6; D is tentatively TRBD1 or TRBD2 (5 bases each). Germline loops: CDR1 MGHDK, CDR2 SYGVNS. CDR3 length: 17 residues. Trimming removed 1 base from V and 0 bases from J, with 10 bases in between. The CDR3 nucleotides read TGTGCCAGCAGTGAATGGGGTGGGGGCTCTGGGGCCAACGTCCTGACTTTC. Translated: CASSEWGGGSGANVLTF.

This clonotype was detected a few times. The chain recombines TRBV20-1 with TRBJ1-1; a weak D match, TRBD1 (6 bases). Trimming took off 0 bases at V and 3 bases at J, with 17 bases between the two ends. Per the germline V gene, CDR1 is DFQATT and CDR2 is SNEGSKA (reference sequence). This CDR3 has 16 amino acids. CDR3 amino acids: CSARDARGLLHTEAFF. For the CDR3, the DNA is TGCAGTGCTAGAGACGCCAGGGGTCTTCTTCACACTGAAGCTTTCTTT.

In the case of this clonotype: A much larger clone lies one base from this, so it may be a read error. The chain employs TRBV9 and TRBJ2-1, with 14 positions matching TRBD2. The CDR3 covers 20 residues. Looked up from germline, CDR1 is SGDLS and CDR2 is YYNGEE. CDR3 DNA sequence: TGTGCCACCAGCGTACTAGGGACTAGCGGGAGTTCGATGAAGTGGGATGAGCAGTTCTTC. This translates into CATSVLGTSGSSMKWDEQFF.

As regards this clonotype: A much bigger clone sits one base away, suggesting this may be a read error. The chain combines TRBV12-3 or TRBV12-4 with TRBJ2-3; D is uncertain. V shed 2 bases and J shed 4 bases, with 10 bases lying between them. This CDR3 is built from 14 residues. CDR3: CASSLQGHPDTQYF. As DNA, the CDR3 is TGTGCCAGCAGTTTACAAGGCCACCCAGATACGCAGTATTTT.

This clonotype was counted at least ten times. This chain connects TRBV9 to TRBJ1-1; possible D gene TRBD1, 6 bases. Per germline, CDR1 SGDLS and CDR2 YYNGEE. The V end lost 4 bases, the J end lost 1 base, and 11 bases lay between the germline ends. The CDR3 extends over 14 amino acids. This CDR3 is CASSRRQENTEAFF. In nucleotides, the CDR3 is TGTGCCAGCAGCAGACGACAGGAGAACACTGAAGCTTTCTTT.

Remarks on this clonotype: This likely comes from a read error, as the CDR3 has no conserved phenylalanine or tryptophan at its end. The rearrangement links TRBV4-1 to TRBJ2-7, with 13 positions matching TRBD2. This CDR3 is 17 amino acids long. J was trimmed by 6 bases and V by 1 base; bases with no gene match: 9. Germline loops: CDR1 MGHRA, CDR2 YSYEKL. For the CDR3, the DNA is TGCGCCAGCAGCCAAGGCTTCGGGACTAGCGGGAATGGCGAGCAGTACCTC. It yields the protein CASSQGFGTSGNGEQYL.

This clonotype was observed at least ten times. The junction does not match germline at one end; this may be a read error. V gene TRBV5-5 combines with J gene TRBJ2-2; D is unresolved. CDR1 and CDR2 from the germline V gene are SGHKS and YYEKEE (reference sequence). The CDR3 covers 16 residues. The CDR3 bases are TGTGCCAGCAGCCCGAACCTTAGCCCTCTACGATCCCGGGCCAGGTTT. It specifies CASSPNLSPLRSRARF.

This clonotype was detected a few times. This chain connects TRBV25-1 to TRBJ2-5; 12 bases fit TRBD1. This CDR3 is 15 amino acids long. Germline loops: CDR1 MGHDK, CDR2 SYGVNS. The J segment lost 5 bases and the V segment lost 5 bases, leaving 6 bases of the junction unmatched. The CDR3 region is CASSPPGQGAETQYF. The CDR3 DNA reads as TGTGCCAGCAGTCCTCCGGGACAGGGGGCGGAGACCCAGTACTTC. The full variable domain, its missing parts supplied by reference TRBV25-1 and TRBJ2-5, is EADIYQTPRYLVIGTGKKITLECSQTMGHDKMYWYQQDPGMELHLIHYSYGVNSTEKGDLSSESTVSRIRTEHFPLTLESARPSHTSQYLCASSPPGQGAETQYFGPGTRLLVL.

This clonotype came up a few times. The V gene is TRBV5-1, the J gene TRBJ2-1; D is unresolved. The germline CDR1 and CDR2 sequences are SGHRS and YFSETQ. The germline V and J ends were trimmed by 0 bases and 2 bases, with 9 bases remaining between them. This CDR3 comprises 15 residues. DNA of the CDR3: TGCGCCAGCAGCTTGGGGGCAGCCCCCTACAATGAGCAGTTCTTC. Its protein product is CASSLGAAPYNEQFF.

This clonotype was counted ten times or more. This CDR3 reads CATSDWTSQETQYF. The CDR3 nucleotides are TGTGCCACCAGTGATTGGACTAGTCAAGAGACCCAGTACTTC. The chain uses TRBV24-1 and TRBJ2-5; 7 bases line up with TRBD2. This CDR3 has 14 amino acids. Germline V gives CDR1 KGHDR, CDR2 SFDVKD. V lost 2 bases, J lost 2 bases, and 1 base stayed unmatched.

The chain recombines TRBV6-1 with TRBJ1-5, with TRBD1 matching over 10 bases. J gave up 7 bases and V 5 bases, and 5 bases lay outside the gene matches. This CDR3 region has 14 residues. Germline V gene lookup returns CDR1 MNHNS and CDR2 SASEGT. This chain's CDR3 is CASSRTGGKQPQHF. CDR3 coding DNA: TGTGCCAGCAGTCGGACAGGGGGTAAACAGCCCCAGCATTTT.

This clonotype was seen repeatedly, ten times or more. J is TRBJ1-5 and V is TRBV7-8, with D hard to call. The CDR3 covers 11 residues. Trimming removed 2 bases from V and 9 bases from J, with 5 bases in between. Germline V gene data show CDR1 as SGHVS and CDR2 as FQNEAQ. The CDR3, as DNA: TGTGCCAGCAGCTTACGGGGGCCCCAGCATTTT. It translates to CASSLRGPQHF.

This clonotype was recorded many times. This chain links TRBV5-1 with TRBJ2-7, with 8 bases lining up with TRBD1. CDR1 and CDR2 (germline): SGHRS, YFSETQ. The V segment lost 0 bases and the J segment 2 bases; nucleotides outside the gene matches: 4. The CDR3 length is 15 residues. The CDR3 is CASSLGQGWTYEQYF. CDR3 DNA sequence: TGCGCCAGCAGCTTGGGACAGGGGTGGACCTACGAGCAGTACTTC.

This clonotype has just a few counts. CDR3 bases: TGTGCCAGCAGCCCGACTAGCGGGAGTTACTACGAGCAGTACTTC. Translated, it gives CASSPTSGSYYEQYF. The chain recombines TRBV7-6 with TRBJ2-7; the match to TRBD2 covers 12 bases. Germline V gene data show CDR1 as SGHVS and CDR2 as FNYEAQ. The CDR3 loop spans 15 amino acids. V lost 5 bases and J lost 3; bases outside the gene matches: 5.